One sample yielded the 25 T cell receptor beta chains listed below, sequenced in a study of CD8 T cells in Susac syndrome. Roughly 0.45 to 1 ug RNA was reverse transcribed with random hexamers. TCRdb recomputed calls from the immunoSEQ multiplex PCR reads with MiXCR, one row per CDR3 protein. This repertoire shows more than 85,000 distinct CDR3 sequences, less than 97% found once; its top ten account for under 0.1%. Material for sequencing was CD4+ T cells from PBMCs. These receptors were obtained from a human donor in good health.

The chain couples TRBV24-1 to TRBJ1-1; D not resolved. Germline loops: CDR1 KGHDR, CDR2 SFDVKD. The V end was cut by 4 bases, the J end by 3 bases, with 29 bases between. This CDR3 contains 20 residues. The DNA of the CDR3 is TGTGCCACCAGTGACCCTGGACCCCACGGTTTCCCCGTCCGGGACACTGAAGCTTTCTTT. Encoded protein: CATSDPGPHGFPVRDTEAFF.

This sequence joins TRBV20-1 and TRBJ1-6; D ambiguous. Germline CDR1 reads DFQATT; CDR2 reads SNEGSKA (reference sequence). V was pared by 4 bases and J by 0 bases, with 13 bases between. The CDR3 has 16 residues. The CDR3 region is CSAMLGPSSYNSPLHF. In DNA, the CDR3 is TGCAGTGCTATGCTGGGCCCGAGCTCCTATAATTCACCCCTCCACTTT.

V usage is TRBV27 and J usage is TRBJ2-2; TRBD1 matches at 7 bases. The CDR3 covers 13 residues. CDR1 MNHEY and CDR2 SMNVEV come from the germline V gene (reference sequence). Trimming took 5 bases from V and 7 from J; bases not matched to a gene: 4. CDR3 in amino acids: CASSLNRGGELFF. DNA of the CDR3: TGTGCCAGCAGTCTAAACAGGGGCGGGGAGCTGTTTTTT.

J is TRBJ2-7 and V is TRBV6-1; D not resolved. CDR1 is MNHNS and CDR2 is SASEGT in the germline V gene. Trimming removed 7 bases from V and 3 bases from J, with 7 bases in between. The CDR3 runs to 11 residues. DNA for the CDR3: TGTGCCAGCATGACTGACTACGAGCAGTACTTC. It yields the protein CASMTDYEQYF.

The chain links TRBV5-6 to TRBJ1-6; D gene unclear. CDR3 length equals 15 residues. Trimming stripped 6 bases from V and 5 bases from J, with 15 bases between. The germline V gene has CDR1 SGHDT and CDR2 YYEEEE. The CDR3 nucleotides are TGTGCCAGCAACCTATGGACCGTGGATAATTCACCCCTCCACTTT. Translating gives CASNLWTVDNSPLHF.

V gene TRBV2 combines with J gene TRBJ2-4; D uncertain. V was pared by 6 bases and J by 6 bases, with 3 bases between. The CDR3 runs 10 residues. Germline V CDR1 and CDR2: SNHLY, FYNNEI. The CDR3 nucleotides are TGTGCCAGCAGGCGAAACATTCAGTACTTC. This sequence encodes CASRRNIQYF.

The chain is built from TRBV7-9 and TRBJ1-6, with D tentatively TRBD1 (6 bases). Germline CDR1 reads SEHNR; CDR2 reads FQNEAQ (reference sequence). This CDR3 comprises 14 residues. V lost 5 bases and J 9 bases, leaving 14 bases between the germline ends. The CDR3 coding sequence is TGTGCCAGCAGCGGTGGGGGCCGGTTTTCACCCCTCCACTTT. This translates into CASSGGGRFSPLHF. The entire variable domain, with the rest obtained from reference TRBV7-9 and TRBJ1-6, is as follows: DTGVSQNPRHKITKRGQNVTFRCDPISEHNRLYWYRQTLGQGPEFLTYFQNEAQLEKSRLLSDRFSAERPKGSFSTLEIQRTEQGDSAMYLCASSGGGRFSPLHFGNGTRLTVT.

The V call is TRBV6-1, the J call TRBJ2-7; 12 positions match TRBD2. The V and J ends lost 6 bases and 3 bases, in that order; junction bases with no gene match: 9. The CDR3 covers 16 residues. Germline values: CDR1 MNHNS, CDR2 SASEGT. Here the CDR3 reads CASSPGLAGSLYEQYF. The CDR3 bases are TGTGCCAGCAGCCCTGGACTAGCGGGGAGTCTCTACGAGCAGTACTTC.

V and J are TRBV7-9 and TRBJ1-1, with D possibly TRBD1 on 5 matching bases. The CDR3 contains 13 residues. The V end lost 4 bases, the J end lost 4 bases, and 10 bases lay between the germline ends. CDR1 and CDR2 from the germline V gene are SEHNR and FQNEAQ (reference sequence). The CDR3 sequence is CASSWDPVTEAFF. As DNA, the CDR3 is TGTGCCAGCAGCTGGGACCCCGTCACTGAAGCTTTCTTT. Drawing the rest from reference TRBV7-9 and TRBJ1-1, the complete variable domain is DTGVSQNPRHKITKRGQNVTFRCDPISEHNRLYWYRQTLGQGPEFLTYFQNEAQLEKSRLLSDRFSAERPKGSFSTLEIQRTEQGDSAMYLCASSWDPVTEAFFGQGTRLTVV.

The V and J genes are TRBV20-1 and TRBJ1-6; TRBD1 might be the D (6 bases). V was clipped by 5 bases and J by 2 bases, with 13 bases between them. This CDR3 has 15 amino acids. Germline V lookup: CDR1 DFQATT, CDR2 SNEGSKA (reference sequence). For the CDR3, the DNA is TGCAGTGCTCGTGGACAGACAACCTATAATTCACCCCTCCACTTT. This gives the protein CSARGQTTYNSPLHF.

The chain links TRBV20-1 to TRBJ2-1; D perhaps matches TRBD2 (5 bases). Germline V gene sequence: CDR1 DFQATT, CDR2 SNEGSKA (reference sequence). V lost 2 bases, J lost 8 bases, and 10 bases lay in between. The CDR3 sequence is 12 residues long. The CDR3 sequence is CSARLLVHEQFF. In nucleotides, the CDR3 is TGCAGTGCTAGATTACTAGTCCATGAGCAGTTCTTC.

This chain connects TRBV7-9 to TRBJ2-7; D is ambiguous. V lost 3 bases and J lost 2, with 11 bases in between. The CDR3 spans 14 residues. In germline, CDR1 is SEHNR, CDR2 FQNEAQ (reference sequence). The CDR3 loop reads CASSFSEPAYEQYF. In DNA form, the CDR3 reads TGTGCCAGCAGCTTCAGCGAACCTGCCTACGAGCAGTACTTC.

The J gene is TRBJ2-1, the V gene TRBV20-1; D is unclear. The V gene's germline CDR1 is DFQATT and CDR2 SNEGSKA (reference sequence). The CDR3 is made up of 15 amino acids. The V and J ends lost 1 base and 0 bases respectively, with 10 bases between them. The CDR3 nucleotides read TGCAGTGCTAGAGTGGGCAGATCCTCCTACAATGAGCAGTTCTTC. This encodes CSARVGRSSYNEQFF.

The chain has TRBV5-6 and TRBJ2-4; D uncertain. This CDR3 comprises 15 residues. Between the trimmed V and J ends, which lost 0 bases and 0 bases, there was a span of 7 bases. CDR1 and CDR2 from the germline V gene are SGHDT and YYEEEE. CDR3 DNA sequence: TGTGCCAGCAGCTTGGACAGACTAGCCAAAAACATTCAGTACTTC. Protein sequence: CASSLDRLAKNIQYF.

The V and J genes are TRBV30 and TRBJ1-2; D is undetermined. V was shortened by 0 bases and J by 3 bases, with 5 bases between the two germline ends. Looked up from germline, CDR1 is GTSNPN and CDR2 is SVGIG (reference sequence). The CDR3 extends over 12 amino acids. The CDR3 DNA sequence: TGTGCCTGGAGTGTACAAGACTATGGCTACACCTTC. This codes for CAWSVQDYGYTF.

CDR3 sequence (DNA): TGCAGCGTTGTTCGTCTCCACACAGATACGCAGTATTTT. As protein: CSVVRLHTDTQYF. This chain joins TRBV29-1 and TRBJ2-3; D is undetermined. Trimming took off 4 bases at V and 2 bases at J, with 10 bases between the two ends. CDR3 length: 13 amino acids. Germline CDR1 is SQVTM and CDR2 is ANQGSEA.

The chain carries TRBV3-1 and TRBJ2-2; D might be TRBD2 (5 bases). CDR1 is LGHDT, CDR2 YNNKEL, per germline (reference sequence). V dropped 5 bases and J dropped 4 bases, with 20 bases sitting between them. The CDR3 loop spans 17 amino acids. Here the CDR3 reads CASSERTPGRGTGELFF. In DNA, the CDR3 is TGTGCCAGCAGCGAGCGGACGCCCGGCCGTGGCACCGGGGAGCTGTTTTTT.

The rearrangement links TRBV3-1 to TRBJ2-5; 7 nucleotides align to TRBD1. The CDR3 sequence is 14 residues long. With V trimmed by 4 bases and J by 1 base, 3 bases remained unmatched. Germline V gene sequence: CDR1 LGHDT, CDR2 YNNKEL (reference sequence). As DNA, the CDR3 is TGTGCCAGCAGCCGTCGACAGGGCCAAGAGACCCAGTACTTC. It specifies CASSRRQGQETQYF.

The V call is TRBV7-9, the J call TRBJ2-5; D may be TRBD2 (5 bases). V dropped 5 bases and J dropped 2 bases, with 9 bases sitting between them. Germline values: CDR1 SEHNR, CDR2 FQNEAQ (reference sequence). This CDR3 is built from 13 residues. Here the CDR3 reads CASSVLGQETQYF. CDR3 nucleotide sequence: TGTGCCAGCAGCGTACTAGGGCAAGAGACCCAGTACTTC.

This clonotype occurred a few times. The V and J genes are TRBV6-2 or TRBV6-3 and TRBJ2-2; 11 bases align to TRBD1. Germline-derived CDR1 and CDR2 are MNHEY and SVGEGT. The CDR3 spans 14 residues. Losses at the gene ends were 5 bases for V and 5 bases for J; bases not matched to a gene: 1. CDR3 sequence: CASSRDRGTGELFF. In DNA form, the CDR3 reads TGTGCCAGCAGTCGGGACAGGGGGACCGGGGAGCTGTTTTTT.

The rearrangement links TRBV5-1 to TRBJ1-1; weak D call: TRBD1 (5 bases). The CDR3 has 13 amino acids. Trimming left V 9 bases short and J 1 base short, with 13 bases between. Germline assignment: CDR1 SGHRS and CDR2 YFSETQ. This chain's CDR3 is CATKTQGNTEAFF. CDR3 DNA sequence: TGCGCCACCAAAACGCAGGGGAACACTGAAGCTTTCTTT.

The chain joins TRBV12-3 or TRBV12-4 to TRBJ2-1, with 14 bases lining up with TRBD2. The CDR3 runs to 16 residues. V was clipped by 5 bases and J by 8 bases; unmatched bases: 8. The CDR3 region is CASSLGLAGVSDEQFF. The CDR3 nucleotides are TGTGCCAGCAGTCTGGGACTAGCGGGAGTTTCGGATGAGCAGTTCTTC.

As for this clonotype: At one boundary the junction diverges from the germline segment, which might be a read error. The J gene is TRBJ2-1, the V gene TRBV3-1; the D gene is possibly TRBD1 (6 bases). The germline V gene encodes CDR1 LGHDT and CDR2 YNNKEL (reference sequence). The CDR3 is 15 amino acids. CDR3 residues: CASSQGQGKYTEQFF. As DNA, the CDR3 is TGTGCCAGCAGCCAAGGGCAGGGGAAATACACTGAGCAGTTCTTC.

V is TRBV9 and J is TRBJ1-2; TRBD1 might be the D (5 bases). Germline lookup yields CDR1 SGDLS and CDR2 YYNGEE. The V end lost 0 bases, the J end lost 7 bases, and 22 bases lay between the germline ends. CDR3 length: 17 residues. As DNA, the CDR3 is TGTGCCAGCAGCGTAGGAATTAAGCAGGGCTTGCACTGTGGCTACACCTTC. Its translation: CASSVGIKQGLHCGYTF.

V gene TRBV29-1 combines with J gene TRBJ2-5; D possibly matches TRBD1 or TRBD2 (5 bases each). Trimming cost V 4 bases and J 2 bases, with 20 bases left between them. Germline CDR1 reads SQVTM; CDR2 reads ANQGSEA. This CDR3 spans 16 amino acids. The CDR3 here is CSVGGAGSGLQETQYF. CDR3 sequence (DNA): TGCAGCGTTGGAGGGGCAGGGTCAGGGTTGCAAGAGACCCAGTACTTC.